The entry that follows covers one T cell receptor beta chain sequence. Its matching antigen is unknown. Some clones are missing from TCRdb's copy, which holds only in-frame ones; the method was immunoSEQ multiplex PCR. Among 90,000 to 120,000 clones, 75% to 95% were seen once, and the ten largest hold under 0.85%. The data were taken from a study of OX40 agonist ivuxolimab in advanced cancers. Findings of the study overall: Relatively little clonal expansion, among the lowest observed, appeared in partial responders at 0.1-3.0 mg/kg.

This CDR3 region has 15 residues. The germline V gene encodes CDR1 MNHEY and CDR2 SMNVEV (reference sequence). Trimming took 4 bases from V and 5 from J; bases not matched to a gene: 9. The TCR comes from an adult with an advanced solid tumor such as melanoma, head and neck, liver or kidney cancer. The chain is built from TRBV27 and TRBJ2-7, with TRBD1 matching over 9 bases. The starting material was CD4+ or CD8+ T cells sorted from blood, obtained in a trial of the OX40 agonist ivuxolimab. CDR3 sequence: CASSSPGTGLNEQYF. As DNA, the CDR3 is TGTGCCAGCAGTTCCCCCGGGACAGGGCTCAACGAGCAGTACTTC.